This T cell receptor (beta chain) was documented in a study of early T cells in non-severe SARS-CoV-2 infection. Overall study: Bulk RNA isolated from unsorted whole blood underwent sequencing; chains were not paired.

Broader study findings: VDJdb matches were skewed toward anti-spike CD8 T cell responses.

Attachment of unique molecular identifiers was made to individual cDNA molecules. TCRdb independently ran MiXCR on the 5' RACE reads; one entry per CDR3 protein. The sample holds roughly 50,000 distinct CDR3 sequences, around 10% seen once. Germline CDR1 MGHRA, CDR2 YSYEKL. V lost 4 bases, J lost 14 bases, and 21 bases lay in between. This CDR3 comprises 14 residues. This clonotype was observed a few times. As yet, its antigen is unknown. The specimen sequenced was whole blood. The V and J genes are TRBV4-1 and TRBJ2-1; possibly TRBD2 for D (6 bases). This TCR was recovered from an adult who was a healthcare worker with PCR-confirmed SARS-CoV-2 infection or an uninfected control (not recorded which). The CDR3 is CASSLAQNGGEKFF. In nucleotides, the CDR3 is TGCGCCAGCAGCCTTGCCCAAAACGGAGGGGAAAAGTTCTTC.